The rows below give T cell receptor beta chains drawn from one sample of a study of cytomegalovirus exposure and HLA in healthy donors. Clones were sequenced by immunoSEQ multiplex PCR, and TCRdb holds only the in-frame ones, with some missing. The repertoire has roughly 71,000 clones, 65% to 70% of them found once; the top ten carry 20% to 25%. Input material: PBMCs. Receptors originate from a man in his forties in good health and CMV-seropositive. The CDR3 runs from the conserved cysteine through the conserved F or W. A D gene is named only where the DNA matches it firmly. Clone size appears in some rows only: once, few, many, or a class for an expanded clone.

TRBV6-5,TRBJ2-7,15,TRBD1,-,TGTGCCAGCAGTTCCCAGGGACAGGGCGCCTACGAGCAGTACTTC,CASSSQGQGAYEQYF
TRBV6-1,TRBJ2-7,14,TRBD1,once,TGTGCCAGCAGTGTCCCCGGGACAGACTACGAGCAGTACTTC,CASSVPGTDYEQYF
TRBV25-1,TRBJ1-1,12,-,-,TGTGCCAGCAGTGTGACAGGAACAAAAGCTTTCTTT,CASSVTGTKAFF
TRBV2,TRBJ2-1,14,TRBD2,-,TGTGCCAGCAGTGAAACGGGGGGGCATGGTGAGCAGTTCTTC,CASSETGGHGEQFF
TRBV2,TRBJ1-3,12,-,-,TGTGCCAGCAGCATTTCTGGAAACACCATATATTTT,CASSISGNTIYF
TRBV7-7,TRBJ2-5,13,-,few,TGTGCTAGCAGCTTAGAGACAGAAGAGACCCAGTACTTC,CASSLETEETQYF
TRBV4-1,TRBJ1-5,13,-,few,TGCGCCAGCAGTCGTACAGGGAATCAGCCCCAGCATTTT,CASSRTGNQPQHF
TRBV2,TRBJ2-7,15,TRBD1,once,TGTGCCAGCAGTGAAGTAGGACAGGGGGTCGACGAGCAGTACTTC,CASSEVGQGVDEQYF
TRBV30,TRBJ1-4,12,-,-,TGTGCCTGGAGTATAGAGCAAGAAAAACTGTTTTTT,CAWSIEQEKLFF
TRBV6-1,TRBJ2-2,14,TRBD2,many,TGTGCCAGCAGTGAGGGACTAGAGACCGGGGAGCTGTTTTTT,CASSEGLETGELFF
TRBV7-3,TRBJ2-3,16,TRBD2,-,TGTGCCAGCAGCTTATCACTAGCGGGGACCACAGATACGCAGTATTTT,CASSLSLAGTTDTQYF
TRBV6-1,TRBJ1-1,13,TRBD1,few,TGTGCCAGCAGGGGGACAGCTAGCACTGAAGCTTTCTTT,CASRGTASTEAFF
TRBV2,TRBJ1-2,11,-,-,TGTGCCGGAAGCGTGGGTCAGGGCTACACCTTC,CAGSVGQGYTF
TRBV7-3,TRBJ2-5,14,-,-,TGTGCCAGCAGCTACGGGGGAGAAGGAGAGACCCAGTACTTC,CASSYGGEGETQYF
TRBV10-3,TRBJ2-7,14,-,-,TGTGCCATCAGTTCACTTACTGAGGCCTACGAGCAGTACTTC,CAISSLTEAYEQYF
TRBV7-2,TRBJ1-3,16,-,few,TGTGCCAGCAGCTTAGCGGCCCGGGTGACGGGAAACACCATATATTTT,CASSLAARVTGNTIYF
TRBV4-1,TRBJ1-2,15,TRBD1,-,TGCGCCAGCAGCCAAGAACAGGGGATGGATAGAGGCTACACCTTC,CASSQEQGMDRGYTF
TRBV6-5,TRBJ1-5,14,-,-,TGTGCCAGCAGTTCTACTGGCCCGGGAGAGCCCCAGCATTTT,CASSSTGPGEPQHF
TRBV4-1,TRBJ2-7,13,TRBD1,few,TGCGCCAGCAGCGTACGGACAGGGGACGAGCAGTACTTC,CASSVRTGDEQYF
TRBV4-1,TRBJ2-3,19,TRBD2,few,TGCGCCAGCAGCCAAGATCCGGGACTAGCGGGGGGCTGGTCAGATACGCAGTATTTT,CASSQDPGLAGGWSDTQYF
TRBV7-7,TRBJ2-5,14,-,once,TGTGCTAGCAGCTTAGTCGGAGGTCTCGAGACCCAGTACTTC,CASSLVGGLETQYF
TRBV28,TRBJ1-1,13,TRBD1,-,TGTGCCAGCAGTGACAGGGTGTTGACTGAAGCTTTCTTT,CASSDRVLTEAFF
TRBV27,TRBJ2-7,14,TRBD2,-,TGTGCCAGCAGTTTATCGGCGGGGGGCTACGAGCAGTACTTC,CASSLSAGGYEQYF
TRBV7-9,TRBJ2-2,17,TRBD1,once,TGTGCCAGCAGCCAGGGGGGACAGGCTACGAACACCGGGGAGCTGTTTTTT,CASSQGGQATNTGELFF
TRBV6-5,TRBJ1-1,14,TRBD1,-,TGTGCCAGCAGTTGGGGACAGGGTAGAACTGAAGCTTTCTTT,CASSWGQGRTEAFF
TRBV6-5,TRBJ2-7,15,-,few,TGTGCCAGCAGCCCCCCCGGGATTTCATCCTACGAGCAGTACTTC,CASSPPGISSYEQYF
TRBV7-2,TRBJ2-1,15,TRBD2,-,TGTGCCAGCAGCTTCGCTAGCGGGGGGTACAATGAGCAGTTCTTC,CASSFASGGYNEQFF